This T cell receptor (beta chain) was obtained from a study of cytomegalovirus exposure and HLA in healthy donors. About the research overall: A data release that came early held approximately 85 million unique TCRs from HLA-typed donors.

The study ran its PCR with 60 Vbeta and 13 Jbeta primers. The data were produced by immunoSEQ multiplex PCR, yet TCRdb's version contains in-frame clones alone and is incomplete. The sample includes about 180,000 clones, about 80% of them seen just once. This clone occurred a few times. The receptor was derived from a woman between 45 and 65 years old in good health and CMV-seropositive. Sequencing was done on a sample of PBMCs.

The CDR3 reads CASSARRSAGGNTIYF. The CDR3 DNA sequence: TGTGCCAGCAGTGCGCGTCGCTCGGCGGGCGGAAACACCATATATTTT. The chain combines TRBV2 with TRBJ1-3, with D uncertain. The CDR3 runs to 16 residues. V shed 4 bases and J shed 4 bases, with 17 bases lying between them. CDR1 and CDR2 (germline): SNHLY, FYNNEI.